These T cell receptor beta chains were read from a single sample in a study of CD8 T cells in Susac syndrome. TCRdb recomputed calls from the immunoSEQ multiplex PCR reads with MiXCR, one row per CDR3 protein. Altogether 120,000 or so distinct CDR3 sequences are present, 93% being singletons, with the ten largest covering just under 0.095%. Specimen: CD4+ T cells from PBMCs. The receptors were gathered from a human donor with multiple sclerosis. The CDR3 runs from the conserved cysteine through the conserved F or W. A D gene is named only where the DNA matches it firmly. Only some rows state a clone size, as once, few, many or a class for expanded clones.

d_call,j_call,v_call,clone_size,cdr3_nt,cdr3_aa
TRBD1,TRBJ1-5,TRBV19,-,TGTGCCAGGTCCGGGACAGGAGACTGTTATAGCAATCAGCCCCAGCATTTT,CARSGTGDCYSNQPQHF
TRBD1,TRBJ1-4,TRBV29-1,-,TGCAGCGTTCCCGCGGGGACAGGGTATGAAAAACTGTTTTTT,CSVPAGTGYEKLFF
-,TRBJ2-6,TRBV3-1,-,TGTGCCAGCAGCCAAGAAAGGCCAGGGAACGCTGGGGCCAACGTCCTGACTTTC,CASSQERPGNAGANVLTF
-,TRBJ1-5,TRBV30,-,TGTGCCTGGAGGACCTCGGGGAGCAATCAGCCCCAGCATTTT,CAWRTSGSNQPQHF
-,TRBJ2-7,TRBV5-1,-,TGCGCCAGCAGCTTGGAGAGTTCACGTTACGAGCAGTACTTC,CASSLESSRYEQYF
-,TRBJ2-1,TRBV6-2/TRBV6-3,-,TGTGCCAGCAGTTACCCTCCCTTTGGGGCCAACTACAATGAGCAGTTCTTC,CASSYPPFGANYNEQFF
-,TRBJ2-1,TRBV6-2/TRBV6-3,-,TGTGCCAGCAGTTTGGTCAATGAGCAGTTCTTC,CASSLVNEQFF
-,TRBJ1-1,TRBV29-1,-,TGCAGCGTTGCAAGGCAGCTTGAAAACACTGAAGCTTTCTTT,CSVARQLENTEAFF
TRBD1,TRBJ2-1,TRBV29-1,-,TGCAGCGTGGGGACAGGGGCCAACTCCCCCTACAGAGAGCAGTTCTTC,CSVGTGANSPYREQFF
TRBD2,TRBJ2-7,TRBV19,-,TGTGCCAGTACCGGGACTAGCGCAACCTACGAGCAGTACTTC,CASTGTSATYEQYF
TRBD1,TRBJ1-5,TRBV13,-,TGTGCCAGCAGCCGAAGAGGTGTAGACAGGGCGTTCCAGCCCCAGCATTTT,CASSRRGVDRAFQPQHF
TRBD2,TRBJ2-5,TRBV12-3/TRBV12-4,-,TGTGCCAGCAGCCTCCCAGCGGGGGCGGGGGGGGAGACCCAGTACTTC,CASSLPAGAGGETQYF
TRBD1,TRBJ2-5,TRBV5-1,-,TGCGCCAGCAGCTGGGGACAGTTAATTGGAGAGACCCAGTACTTC,CASSWGQLIGETQYF
TRBD2,TRBJ2-7,TRBV6-5,-,TGTGCCAGCAGGGGTAGCGGGTTCTACGAGCAGTACTTC,CASRGSGFYEQYF
-,TRBJ2-1,TRBV28,-,TGTGCCAGCTCCGGATGGATAGGGACTGAGCAGTTCTTC,CASSGWIGTEQFF
-,TRBJ1-2,TRBV3-1,-,TGTGCCAGCAGCCAAGTAGGTATTCGAGGAGGGGGATCCTATGGCTACACCTTC,CASSQVGIRGGGSYGYTF
-,TRBJ2-3,TRBV14,-,TGTGCCAGCAGTCTTAGGCTCATCGCAGATACGCAGTATTTT,CASSLRLIADTQYF
-,TRBJ1-1,TRBV9,-,TGTGCCAGCAGCGCGGGGGGGAGGACTGAAGCTTTCTTT,CASSAGGRTEAFF
-,TRBJ1-1,TRBV9,-,TGTGCCAGCAGCGTAGTAGGGGCTGAAGCTTTCTTT,CASSVVGAEAFF
-,TRBJ1-4,TRBV6-1,-,TGTGCCAGCAGGGCGGAAAATGAAAAACTGTTTTTT,CASRAENEKLFF
-,TRBJ1-1,TRBV7-9,-,TGTGCCAGCAGCTTAGCGCCAGGGAACACTGAAGCTTTCTTT,CASSLAPGNTEAFF
TRBD1,TRBJ2-1,TRBV5-6,-,TGTGCCAGCAGCGGCCTCGGGGACAGGGGTTACAATGAGCAGTTCTTC,CASSGLGDRGYNEQFF
TRBD1,TRBJ1-6,TRBV7-9,-,TGTGCCAGCACTCCCCGAGGCCCGGGACAGTATAATTCACCCCTCCACTTT,CASTPRGPGQYNSPLHF
TRBD2,TRBJ2-7,TRBV7-2,few,TGTGCCAGCAGCCGGACTAGCGGGGGGTCCGAGCAGTACTTC,CASSRTSGGSEQYF
-,TRBJ1-2,TRBV24-1,-,TGTGCCACCAGTACCGACACGGATCTCCGCTACACCTTC,CATSTDTDLRYTF
TRBD2,TRBJ2-1,TRBV11-1,-,TGTGCCAGCAGCCTCCGACTAGCGGGGGGCCCCTTGAATGAGCAGTTCTTC,CASSLRLAGGPLNEQFF
-,TRBJ2-7,TRBV3-1,-,TGTGCCAGCAGCCAAGGCGTCGGACAACCCTACGAGCAGTACTTC,CASSQGVGQPYEQYF
TRBD2,TRBJ2-2,TRBV6-5,-,TGTGCCAGCATTGACCGGGGGGTAACCGGGGAGCTGTTTTTT,CASIDRGVTGELFF
-,TRBJ2-4,TRBV12-3/TRBV12-4,-,TGTGCCAGCACCCCCCCCGGAGGGGGCCGGTTTCAGTACTTC,CASTPPGGGRFQYF
-,TRBJ1-2,TRBV15,-,TGTGCCTCGAGCGAGGGCAGCTATGGCTACACCTTC,CASSEGSYGYTF
-,TRBJ1-5,TRBV5-1,-,TGCGCCAGCAGCATGGACAGTCCAGATCAGCCCCAGCATTTT,CASSMDSPDQPQHF
-,TRBJ1-2,TRBV4-1,-,TGCGCCAGCAGCCAGATGGGCCGGTCGTTTGGCTACACCTTC,CASSQMGRSFGYTF
-,TRBJ1-3,TRBV5-1,-,TGCGCCAGCAGCTTGACGTCGGGGGCTGCCGGAAACACCATATATTTT,CASSLTSGAAGNTIYF
TRBD1,TRBJ2-7,TRBV20-1,-,TGCAGTGCAACCCAGGGGGCGCGGGTCTTCGAGCAGTACTTC,CSATQGARVFEQYF
TRBD1,TRBJ2-5,TRBV7-9,few,TGTGCCAGCAGTCCGGACAGGGGTCGGGAGACCCAGTACTTC,CASSPDRGRETQYF
-,TRBJ1-1,TRBV2,-,TGTGCCAGCAGGACGGGACGGCGCGGCACTGAAGCTTTCTTT,CASRTGRRGTEAFF
-,TRBJ2-1,TRBV10-3,-,TGTGCCATCAAGGCAGAGTCCTACAATGAGCAGTTCTTC,CAIKAESYNEQFF
TRBD1,TRBJ1-2,TRBV5-1,-,TGCGCCAGCAGCCCGGGACAGGAACCCTACTATGGCTACACCTTC,CASSPGQEPYYGYTF
TRBD1,TRBJ2-3,TRBV7-9,-,TGTGCCAGCAGCTTAACAGGGGGAGGTCTTTCAGATACGCAGTATTTT,CASSLTGGGLSDTQYF
TRBD2,TRBJ2-1,TRBV4-1,-,TGCGCCAGCAGCCAAGTTATAAGTATGGCGGGGGGGATTAGGAGTGAGCAGTTCTTC,CASSQVISMAGGIRSEQFF
-,TRBJ2-2,TRBV2,-,TGTGCCAGCAGTACGACAGGAAACACCGGGGAGCTGTTTTTT,CASSTTGNTGELFF
TRBD2,TRBJ2-3,TRBV20-1,-,TGCAGTGCTGGGGATTATAGCGGGGGGGCAGATACGCAGTATTTT,CSAGDYSGGADTQYF
-,TRBJ1-5,TRBV7-2,-,TGTGCCAGCAGCTTATCGTTGAACAGGCCAGATCAGCCCCAGCATTTT,CASSLSLNRPDQPQHF
TRBD1,TRBJ2-7,TRBV2,-,TGTGCCAGCAAAGACAGGGGGATAGCAAGCTCCTACGAGCAGTACTTC,CASKDRGIASSYEQYF
-,TRBJ2-3,TRBV6-5,-,TGTGCCAGCAGTTACACACGAGGCGGGACAGCGGATTTT,CASSYTRGGTADF
TRBD2,TRBJ2-7,TRBV12-3/TRBV12-4,-,TGTGCCAGCAGTTTACAACTAGCGGGGGCCGGTACTTACGAGCAGTACTTC,CASSLQLAGAGTYEQYF
-,TRBJ1-1,TRBV27,-,TGTGCCAGCAGTTTAAGCGATCGGACGGGGGCTTTCTTT,CASSLSDRTGAFF
TRBD1,TRBJ1-1,TRBV11-1,-,TGTGCCAGCAGCTCCGACAGGGCGCGACCTGAAGCTTTCTTT,CASSSDRARPEAFF
-,TRBJ2-7,TRBV7-2,-,TGTGCCAGCAGCGCCGCCCCCCCCTACGAGCAGTACTTC,CASSAAPPYEQYF
-,TRBJ2-5,TRBV7-8,-,TGTGCCAGCAGCTCCAACTCGGGGGGCGGTGTGGAGACCCAGTACTTC,CASSSNSGGGVETQYF
-,TRBJ1-1,TRBV11-2,-,TGTGCCAGCAGCTTAGATGGGGGAGATGGGCACACTGAAGCTTTCTTT,CASSLDGGDGHTEAFF